These 13 T cell receptor beta chains were all obtained from the same sample, sequenced in a study of graft-versus-host responses after intestinal transplantation (dated by TCRdb to the early 2020s). These receptors lack a known antigen. Receptor libraries were prepared by the immunoSEQ multiplex PCR assay. The table was pulled from immuneACCESS by TCRdb, which kept in-frame rearrangements only. Such tables lose some clones; where checked, under half of the loss comes from unresolved V genes, and the rest has no known cause. This sample comprises more than 100,000 clones, 90% to 95% of them detected only once. In total, the top ten clones hold around 0.12% of the sample. The time point label for this specimen denotes: cells obtained before transplantation from donor or recipient. The sequenced sample was unstimulated CD4+ T cells sorted from spleen or lymph node cells, obtained before intestinal transplant. The source of these receptors is a human donor who received an intestinal transplant.

The chain links TRBV6-6 to TRBJ2-5; 9 nucleotides match TRBD2. After removal of 7 bases from V and 5 bases from J, the junction contained 11 bases not matched to a gene. Germline CDR1 reads MNHNY; CDR2 reads SVGAGI (reference sequence). There are 15 residues in the CDR3. The CDR3 DNA reads TGTGCCAGCATTAATCGAGCGGGAGGCCGGGAGACCCAGTACTTC. This codes for CASINRAGGRETQYF.

This chain uses TRBV28 with TRBJ2-7; D perhaps matches TRBD2 (6 bases). The germline V gene encodes CDR1 MDHEN and CDR2 SYDVKM. The ends were cut back, 2 bases at V and 6 bases at J, with 17 bases in the middle. The CDR3 is made up of 15 amino acids. CDR3 region: CASSLAGLRASEQYF. CDR3 bases: TGTGCCAGCAGTTTAGCCGGACTAAGGGCCAGCGAGCAGTACTTC.

This chain uses TRBV9 with TRBJ1-5; no clear D. This CDR3 has 15 amino acids. Germline V gives CDR1 SGDLS, CDR2 YYNGEE. The V end was cut by 2 bases, the J end by 4 bases, with 13 bases between. The CDR3 loop reads CASSVEGNPNQPQHF. The CDR3 DNA sequence: TGTGCCAGCAGCGTCGAAGGGAATCCTAATCAGCCCCAGCATTTT.

The rearrangement joins TRBV6-1 to TRBJ2-7; the match to TRBD1 covers 11 bases. The junction had 11 bases not matched to a gene; V was cut back by 10 bases and J by 3 bases. The CDR3 covers 15 residues. Germline V lookup: CDR1 MNHNS, CDR2 SASEGT. The CDR3 DNA follows: TGTGCCACGAGGGGGGCCGGGACAGGGGGCTACGAGCAGTACTTC. Encoded protein: CATRGAGTGGYEQYF.

The chain is built from TRBV11-2 and TRBJ2-7; D gene uncertain. The CDR3 sequence is 15 residues long. The V and J ends lost 0 bases and 0 bases respectively, with 9 bases between them. Germline values: CDR1 SGHAT, CDR2 FQNNGV. The CDR3 DNA reads TGTGCCAGCAGCTTAGATACCAGGCGCTCCTACGAGCAGTACTTC. This translates into CASSLDTRRSYEQYF.

This chain links TRBV18 with TRBJ2-3; 10 bases map to TRBD1. The CDR3 is 16 residues long. The ends lost 3 bases at V and 5 bases at J; junction bases unmatched: 8. Germline values: CDR1 KGHSH, CDR2 LQKENI. The CDR3 nucleotides are TGTGCCAGCTCACCCCTCGGGACAGGGGCGATAGATACGCAGTATTTT. This gives the protein CASSPLGTGAIDTQYF. The full variable domain, in which reference TRBV18 and TRBJ2-3 provide the parts outside the CDR3, is NAGVMQNPRHLVRRRGQEARLRCSPMKGHSHVYWYRQLPEEGLKFMVYLQKENIIDESGMPKERFSAEFPKEGPSILRIQQVVRGDSAAYFCASSPLGTGAIDTQYFGPGTRLTVL.

The J gene is TRBJ2-2, the V gene TRBV5-4, with D hard to call. Looked up from germline, CDR1 is SGHNT and CDR2 is YYREEE (reference sequence). V was cut by 2 bases and J by 0 bases, with 14 bases left in between. There are 17 residues in the CDR3. CDR3 residues: CASSFVLGYANTGELFF. Written as DNA, the CDR3 is TGTGCCAGCAGCTTTGTTTTGGGGTACGCGAACACCGGGGAGCTGTTTTTT.

The table lists this clone with a count of one. This sequence joins TRBV11-2 and TRBJ2-3; TRBD2 matches 13 bases. Per the germline V gene, CDR1 is SGHAT and CDR2 is FQNNGV. V shed 5 bases and J 2 bases; nucleotides not matched to a gene: 4. There are 16 residues in the CDR3. The CDR3 loop is CASSPGLAGFTDTQYF. The CDR3 DNA is TGTGCCAGCAGCCCGGGACTAGCGGGATTCACAGATACGCAGTATTTT.

This chain uses TRBV2 with TRBJ2-5; maybe TRBD2 (6 bases). Judging by the DNA end, TRBJ2-7 fits better; the J call may be wrong. Germline V gene data show CDR1 as SNHLY and CDR2 as FYNNEI. There are 14 residues in the CDR3. The CDR3 sequence is CASSAAGLPYEQYF. The CDR3 nucleotides read TGTGCCAGCAGTGCAGCGGGCCTTCCCTACGAGCAGTACTTC.

The chain carries TRBV30 and TRBJ1-2; D is unclear. The CDR3 has 11 amino acids. Deletions cut 4 bases from V and 8 bases from J, with 11 bases between. Germline CDR1 is GTSNPN and CDR2 is SVGIG (reference sequence). CDR3 loop: CAWKREWGYTF. In nucleotides, the CDR3 is TGTGCCTGGAAGAGGGAGTGGGGCTACACCTTC.

The genes are TRBV5-6 and TRBJ1-3, with no clear D. Germline loops: CDR1 SGHDT, CDR2 YYEEEE. V gave up 6 bases and J gave up 2 bases, with 12 bases separating them. This CDR3 region has 14 residues. CDR3 bases: TGTGCCAGCACCCTGCTTGGGGCTGGAAACACCATATATTTT. It yields the protein CASTLLGAGNTIYF.

This clone came up a few times. The rearrangement joins TRBV11-2 to TRBJ1-2, with TRBD1 matching over 11 bases. The CDR3 spans 18 residues. Germline assignment: CDR1 SGHAT and CDR2 FQNNGV. V lost 5 bases, J lost 5 bases, and 16 bases stayed unmatched. The CDR3 DNA is TGTGCCAGCAGCCTAGGCCGGGACAGGGGGTCTATAGGGTATGGCTACACCTTC. The encoded protein is CASSLGRDRGSIGYGYTF. Complete variable domain (other parts from reference TRBV11-2 and TRBJ1-2): EAGVAQSPRYKIIEKRQSVAFWCNPISGHATLYWYQQILGQGPKLLIQFQNNGVVDDSQLPKDRFSAERLKGVDSTLKIQPAKLEDSAVYLCASSLGRDRGSIGYGYTFGSGTRLTVV.

The V call is TRBV11-3, the J call TRBJ2-2; D might be TRBD1 (5 bases). The CDR3 spans 15 residues. Germline V gives CDR1 SGHNT, CDR2 YENEEA. The V end was cut by 5 bases, the J end by 2 bases, with 12 bases between. The CDR3 nucleotides read TGTGCCAGCAGCCCTGGCAGGGTCAACACCGGGGAGCTGTTTTTT. Translation gives CASSPGRVNTGELFF.